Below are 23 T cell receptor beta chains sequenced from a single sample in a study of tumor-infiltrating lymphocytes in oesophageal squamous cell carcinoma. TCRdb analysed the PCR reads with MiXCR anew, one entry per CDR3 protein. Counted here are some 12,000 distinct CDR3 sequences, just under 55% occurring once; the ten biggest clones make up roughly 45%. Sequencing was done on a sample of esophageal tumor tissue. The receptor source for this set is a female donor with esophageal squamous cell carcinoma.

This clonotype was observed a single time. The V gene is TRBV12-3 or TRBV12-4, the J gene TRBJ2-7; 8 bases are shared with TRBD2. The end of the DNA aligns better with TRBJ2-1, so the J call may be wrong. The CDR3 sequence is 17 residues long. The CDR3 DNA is TGTGCCAGCACCGGCAGCCAATTAGCGGGGACGAACAATGAGCAGTTCTTC. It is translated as CASTGSQLAGTNNEQFF.

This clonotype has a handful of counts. The CDR3, as DNA: TGTGCCAGCAGCATCGGGACTAACAATGAGCAGTTCTTC. Its translation is CASSIGTNNEQFF. The genes are TRBV7-3 and TRBJ2-5; 7 bases map to TRBD2. The J call may be in error: the DNA end matches TRBJ2-1 better. Germline lookup yields CDR1 SGHTA and CDR2 FQGTGA. The CDR3 is made up of 13 amino acids.

The CDR3 DNA sequence: TGTGCCAGCAGCCACCGCGGGGCCTACGAGCAGTACTTC. Amino acids: CASSHRGAYEQYF. The chain is built from TRBV7-6 and TRBJ2-4; a weak D match, TRBD2 (6 bases). The DNA end favors TRBJ2-7, so the J call may be wrong. This CDR3 comprises 13 residues. The germline V gene has CDR1 SGHVS and CDR2 FNYEAQ.

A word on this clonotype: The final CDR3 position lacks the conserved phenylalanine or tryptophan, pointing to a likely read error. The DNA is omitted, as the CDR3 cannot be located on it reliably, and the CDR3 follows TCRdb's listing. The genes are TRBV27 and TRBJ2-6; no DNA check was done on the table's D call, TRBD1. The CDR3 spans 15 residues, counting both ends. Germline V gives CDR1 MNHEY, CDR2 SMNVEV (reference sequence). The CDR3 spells CASSSAGSNEQYFGA.

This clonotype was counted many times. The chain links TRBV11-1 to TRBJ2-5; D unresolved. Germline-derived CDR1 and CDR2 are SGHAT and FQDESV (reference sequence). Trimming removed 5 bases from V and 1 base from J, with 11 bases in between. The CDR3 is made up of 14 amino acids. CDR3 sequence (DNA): TGTGCCAGCAGCGACCGTTCTATCCAAGAGACCCAGTACTTC. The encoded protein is CASSDRSIQETQYF.

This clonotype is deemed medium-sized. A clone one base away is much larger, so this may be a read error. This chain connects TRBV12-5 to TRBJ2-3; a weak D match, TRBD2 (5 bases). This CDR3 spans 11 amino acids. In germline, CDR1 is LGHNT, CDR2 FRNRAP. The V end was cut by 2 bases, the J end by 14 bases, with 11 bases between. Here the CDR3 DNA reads TGTGCTAGTGGTTTGTCTGGGGAGCTGTATTTT. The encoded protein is CASGLSGELYF.

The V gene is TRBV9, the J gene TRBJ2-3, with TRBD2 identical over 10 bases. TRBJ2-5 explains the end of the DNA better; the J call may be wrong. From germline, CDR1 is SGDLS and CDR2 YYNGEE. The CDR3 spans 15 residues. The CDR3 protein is CASSALAGVGETQYF. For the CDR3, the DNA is TGTGCCAGCAGCGCTCTAGCGGGAGTTGGAGAGACCCAGTACTTC.

The CDR3 reads CASSQALVYSPLHF. The CDR3 nucleotides read TGTGCCAGCAGCCAAGCCCTCGTTTATTCACCCCTCCACTTT. V gene TRBV14 combines with J gene TRBJ1-6; D is unclear. Per germline, CDR1 SGHDN and CDR2 FVKESK. The CDR3 is made up of 14 amino acids. The ends were cut back, 1 base at V and 8 bases at J, with 9 bases in the middle.

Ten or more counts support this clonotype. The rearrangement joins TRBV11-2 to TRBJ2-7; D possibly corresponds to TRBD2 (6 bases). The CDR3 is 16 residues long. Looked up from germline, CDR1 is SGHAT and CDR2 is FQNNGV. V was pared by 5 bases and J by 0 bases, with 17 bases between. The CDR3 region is CASSRTSTRGSYEQYF. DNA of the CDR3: TGTGCCAGCAGCCGCACTAGCACCCGGGGCTCCTACGAGCAGTACTTC.

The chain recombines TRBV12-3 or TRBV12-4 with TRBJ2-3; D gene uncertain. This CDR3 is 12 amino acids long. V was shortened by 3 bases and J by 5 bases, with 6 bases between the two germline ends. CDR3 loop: CASSLVQDTQYF. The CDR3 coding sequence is TGTGCCAGCAGTTTGGTCCAAGATACGCAGTATTTT.

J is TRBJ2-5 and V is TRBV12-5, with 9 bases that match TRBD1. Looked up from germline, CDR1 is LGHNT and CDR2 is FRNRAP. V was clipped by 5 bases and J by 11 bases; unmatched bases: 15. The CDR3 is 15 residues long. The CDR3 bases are TGTGCTAGTGGTACGACGGGACAGGGACGTAATGAGCAGTACTTC. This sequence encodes CASGTTGQGRNEQYF.

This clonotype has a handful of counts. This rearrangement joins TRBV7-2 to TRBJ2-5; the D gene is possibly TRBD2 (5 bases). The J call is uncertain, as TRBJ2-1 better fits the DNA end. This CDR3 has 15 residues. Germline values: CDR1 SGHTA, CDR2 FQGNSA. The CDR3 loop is CASSLAILARNEQFF. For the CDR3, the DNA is TGTGCCAGCAGCTTAGCTATCCTAGCCCGTAATGAGCAGTTCTTC.

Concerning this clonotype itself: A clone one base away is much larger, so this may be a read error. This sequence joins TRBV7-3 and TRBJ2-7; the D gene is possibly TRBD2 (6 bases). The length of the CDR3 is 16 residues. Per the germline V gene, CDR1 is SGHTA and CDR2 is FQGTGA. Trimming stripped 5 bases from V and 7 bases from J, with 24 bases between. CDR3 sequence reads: CASSLLAGSAYNEQYF. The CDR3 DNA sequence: TGTGCCAGCAGCCTTTTAGCCGGGAGTGCCTACAATGAGCAGTACTTC.

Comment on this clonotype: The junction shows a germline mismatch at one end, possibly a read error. CDR3 bases: TGCGCCAGCAGCTTTGACCCGGGGGGGGCTTCGTACTTC. Its translation is CASSFDPGGASYF. This chain links TRBV5-1 with TRBJ2-1; 8 bases match TRBD2. This CDR3 region has 13 residues. CDR1 and CDR2 from the germline V gene are SGHRS and YFSETQ.

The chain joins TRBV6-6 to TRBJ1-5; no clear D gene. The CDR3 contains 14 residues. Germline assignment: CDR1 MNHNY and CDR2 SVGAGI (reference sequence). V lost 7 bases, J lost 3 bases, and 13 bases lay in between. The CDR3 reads CASIVGLYNQPQHF. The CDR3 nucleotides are TGTGCCAGCATAGTCGGGCTTTACAATCAGCCCCAGCATTTT.

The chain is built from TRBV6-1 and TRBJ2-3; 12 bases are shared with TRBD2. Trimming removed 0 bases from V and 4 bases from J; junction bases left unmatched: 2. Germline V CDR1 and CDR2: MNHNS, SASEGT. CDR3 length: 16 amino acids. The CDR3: CASSEALAGGSDTQYF. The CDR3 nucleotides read TGTGCCAGCAGTGAAGCCCTAGCGGGAGGGTCAGATACGCAGTATTTT.

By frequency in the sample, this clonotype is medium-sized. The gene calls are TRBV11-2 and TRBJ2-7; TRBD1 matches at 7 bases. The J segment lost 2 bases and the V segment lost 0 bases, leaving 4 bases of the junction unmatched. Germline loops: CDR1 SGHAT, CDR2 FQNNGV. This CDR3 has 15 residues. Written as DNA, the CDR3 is TGTGCCAGCAGCTTAGACAGGGGGTACACCTACGAGCAGTACTTC. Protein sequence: CASSLDRGYTYEQYF.

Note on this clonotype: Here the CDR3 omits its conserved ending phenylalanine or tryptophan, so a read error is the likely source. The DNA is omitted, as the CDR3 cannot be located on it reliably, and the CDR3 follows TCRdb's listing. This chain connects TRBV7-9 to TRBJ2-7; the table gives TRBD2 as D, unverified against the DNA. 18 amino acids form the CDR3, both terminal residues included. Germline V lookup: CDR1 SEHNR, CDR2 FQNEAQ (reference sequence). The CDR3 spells CASSRLGQLTYNEQFFGS.

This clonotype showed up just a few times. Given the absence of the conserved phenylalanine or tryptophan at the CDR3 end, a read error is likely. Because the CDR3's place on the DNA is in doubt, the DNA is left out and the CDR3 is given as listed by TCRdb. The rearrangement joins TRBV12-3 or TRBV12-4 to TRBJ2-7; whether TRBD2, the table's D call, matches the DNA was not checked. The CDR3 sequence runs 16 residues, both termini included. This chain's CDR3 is CASSLRGEGYGYTFGS.

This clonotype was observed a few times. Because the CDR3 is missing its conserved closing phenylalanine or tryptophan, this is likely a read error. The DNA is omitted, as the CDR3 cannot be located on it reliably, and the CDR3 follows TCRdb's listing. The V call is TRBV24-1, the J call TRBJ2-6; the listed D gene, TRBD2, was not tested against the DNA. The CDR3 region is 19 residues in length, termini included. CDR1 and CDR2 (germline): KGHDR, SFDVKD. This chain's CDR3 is CATSEGLAGGWANVLTFGA.

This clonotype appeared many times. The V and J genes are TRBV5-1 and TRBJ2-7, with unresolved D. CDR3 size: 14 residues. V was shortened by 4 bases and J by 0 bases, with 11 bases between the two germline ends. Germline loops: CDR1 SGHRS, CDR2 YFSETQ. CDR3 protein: CASSPNGVSYEQYF. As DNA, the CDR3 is TGCGCCAGCAGCCCCAATGGAGTCTCCTACGAGCAGTACTTC.

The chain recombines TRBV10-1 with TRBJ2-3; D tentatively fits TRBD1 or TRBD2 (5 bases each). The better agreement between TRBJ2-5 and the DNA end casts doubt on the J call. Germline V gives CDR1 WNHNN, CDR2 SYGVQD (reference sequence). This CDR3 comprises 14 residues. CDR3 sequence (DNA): TGCGCCAGCAGTGTTAGGGACGGAACAGAGACCCAGTACTTC. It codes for CASSVRDGTETQYF.

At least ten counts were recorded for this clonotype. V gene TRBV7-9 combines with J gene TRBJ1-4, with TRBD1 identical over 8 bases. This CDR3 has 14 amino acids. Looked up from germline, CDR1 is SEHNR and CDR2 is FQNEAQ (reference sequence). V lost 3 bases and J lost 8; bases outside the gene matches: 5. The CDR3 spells CASSFGQGGEKLFF. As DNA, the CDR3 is TGTGCCAGCAGCTTTGGACAGGGAGGGGAAAAACTGTTTTTT.